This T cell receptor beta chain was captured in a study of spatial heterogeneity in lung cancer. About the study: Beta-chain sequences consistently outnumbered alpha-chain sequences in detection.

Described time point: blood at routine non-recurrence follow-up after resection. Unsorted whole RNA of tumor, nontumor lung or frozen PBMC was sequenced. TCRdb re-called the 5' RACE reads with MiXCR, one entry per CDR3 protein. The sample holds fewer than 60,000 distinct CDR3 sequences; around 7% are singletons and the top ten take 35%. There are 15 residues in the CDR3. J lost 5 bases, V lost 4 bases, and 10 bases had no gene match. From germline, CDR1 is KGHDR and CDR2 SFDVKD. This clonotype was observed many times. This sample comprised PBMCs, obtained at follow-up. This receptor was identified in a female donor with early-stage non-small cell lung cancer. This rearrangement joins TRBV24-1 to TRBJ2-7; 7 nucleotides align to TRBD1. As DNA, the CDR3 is TGTGCCACCAGTGACCGACCCGGGACAGCCCACGAGCAGTACTTC. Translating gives CATSDRPGTAHEQYF.